The entry below gives a single T cell receptor beta chain sequence along with its context. Germline loops: CDR1 DFQATT, CDR2 SNEGSKA (reference sequence). The CDR3 is 16 residues long. V lost 5 bases, J lost 8 bases, and 27 bases lay in between. For sequencing, patients were chosen who had shown expansion of CD8+CD57+ cells by flow cytometry. The diagnosis in all patients was severe acquired aplastic anemia. Patients were untreated when blood was sampled. Profiles of TCR beta VDJ and CDR3 were generated from a genomic DNA template. Via MiXCR, TCRdb re-called the reads, giving one row per CDR3 protein. The sample consists of around 160,000 distinct CDR3 sequences, roughly 48% of them appearing once. The sample is drawn from a study of CD8+CD57+ T cells in acquired aplastic anemia.

Specimen: sorted CD4+, CD8+, or CD8+CD57+ T cells (not recorded which) from PBMCs. The rearrangement links TRBV20-1 to TRBJ1-2, with a weak D call TRBD1 (5 bases). This sequence originates from a human donor with aplastic anemia. The CDR3 reads CSARSGTLSQSEGYTF. CDR3 coding DNA: TGCAGTGCTCGATCCGGGACGCTCTCCCAATCTGAAGGCTACACCTTC.